Below are 31 T cell receptor beta chains sequenced from a single sample in a study of beta chain features in type 1 diabetes. For these TCRs, the target antigens are not known. General study points: Moderately but significantly shorter TCRB CDR3s were found in Type 1 diabetes patients in all four CD4+ subsets.

Expressed TCRB transcripts were sequenced because the isolated RNA had all been reverse transcribed beforehand. TCRdb keeps only in-frame clones here, not all; method: immunoSEQ multiplex PCR. Of 600,000 to 700,000 clones detected, 9.5% to 15% appear once; the ten largest clones hold around 0.12%. The sequenced material came from naive CD4+ T cells from blood. These receptors all come from a young man with type 1 diabetes.

The rearrangement uses TRBV5-4 and TRBJ1-6, with 10 bases aligning to TRBD1. The trim removed 4 bases at V and 14 bases at J, leaving 9 bases unmatched. Looked up from germline, CDR1 is SGHNT and CDR2 is YYREEE (reference sequence). The CDR3 contains 14 residues. The DNA for the CDR3 is TGTGCCAGCAGCGGGGACAGGGGCCTCGTATCCCTCCACTTT. The encoded protein is CASSGDRGLVSLHF.

This sequence joins TRBV2 and TRBJ2-7; no reliable D call. The germline CDR1 and CDR2 sequences are SNHLY and FYNNEI. This CDR3 is built from 12 residues. V dropped 2 bases and J dropped 3 bases, with 5 bases sitting between them. The DNA of the CDR3 is TGTGCCAGCAGTGAATTTTTCTACGAGCAGTACTTC. Translating gives CASSEFFYEQYF.

The chain recombines TRBV2 with TRBJ1-2, with 7 bases identical to TRBD1. Germline CDR1 reads SNHLY; CDR2 reads FYNNEI. The CDR3 is 14 amino acids. The trim removed 7 bases at V and 4 bases at J, leaving 9 bases unmatched. The CDR3 coding sequence is TGTGCCAGCATCAGGGAGGGGGCAATCTATGGCTACACCTTC. Its protein is CASIREGAIYGYTF.

This clone was picked up a small number of times. The chain recombines TRBV15 with TRBJ2-5; 12 bases fit TRBD1. Trimming at V came to 5 bases and at J to 4 bases, leaving 2 bases not matched to a gene. The CDR3 is 14 amino acids. Germline assignment: CDR1 LNHNV and CDR2 YYDKDF (reference sequence). The chain's CDR3 is CATSLGQGAETQYF. DNA of the CDR3: TGTGCCACCAGCCTGGGACAGGGGGCAGAGACCCAGTACTTC.

The chain joins TRBV13 to TRBJ2-7; the D gene is possibly TRBD2 (6 bases). Germline V gene lookup returns CDR1 PRHDT and CDR2 FYEKMQ (reference sequence). The CDR3 runs to 14 residues. The V and J ends lost 2 bases and 3 bases respectively, with 11 bases between them. CDR3 in DNA: TGTGCCAGCAGCTTACCCGAAGCGGGCTACGAGCAGTACTTC. The encoded protein is CASSLPEAGYEQYF. The full variable domain, its missing parts supplied by reference TRBV13 and TRBJ2-7, is AAGVIQSPRHLIKEKRETATLKCYPIPRHDTVYWYQQGPGQDPQFLISFYEKMQSDKGSIPDRFSAQQFSDYHSELNMSSLELGDSALYFCASSLPEAGYEQYFGPGTRLTVT.

About this clone: Different DNA sequences within this sample yield the same CDR3. CDR3 sequence (DNA): TGTGCCAGCAGCGTATCTCCGAACACTGAAGCTTTCTTT. Translating gives CASSVSPNTEAFF. The chain has TRBV9 and TRBJ1-1; D remains ambiguous. V shed 1 base and J shed 1 base, with 5 bases lying between them. The CDR3 spans 13 residues. The germline gives CDR1 SGDLS, CDR2 YYNGEE. Variable domain in full (rest from reference TRBV9 and TRBJ1-1): DSGVTQTPKHLITATGQRVTLRCSPRSGDLSVYWYQQSLDQGLQFLIQYYNGEERAKGNILERFSAQQFPDLHSELNLSSLELGDSALYFCASSVSPNTEAFFGQGTRLTVV.

The rearrangement links TRBV29-1 to TRBJ1-5; D is perhaps TRBD1 (5 bases). Trimming removed 6 bases at V and 0 bases at J, with 12 bases between. Germline assignment: CDR1 SQVTM and CDR2 ANQGSEA. This CDR3 is 14 amino acids long. CDR3 bases: TGCAGCGTCTGGGGGGGGTATAGCAATCAGCCCCAGCATTTT. Amino acids: CSVWGGYSNQPQHF.

V gene TRBV27 combines with J gene TRBJ1-6; perhaps TRBD1 as D (6 bases). There are 14 residues in the CDR3. The V and J ends lost 7 bases and 9 bases respectively, with 16 bases between them. The germline gives CDR1 MNHEY, CDR2 SMNVEV (reference sequence). CDR3: CASTLRGGGSPLHF. The CDR3 DNA reads TGTGCCAGCACCTTACGAGGGGGGGGTTCACCCCTCCACTTT.

This chain links TRBV6-6 with TRBJ1-5; no clear D gene. Trimming cost V 6 bases and J 1 base, with 13 bases left between them. Germline V lookup: CDR1 MNHNY, CDR2 SVGAGI (reference sequence). The CDR3 consists of 15 residues. The CDR3 nucleotides read TGTGCCAGCAGCTCGCCCCAGTCGAGCAATCAGCCCCAGCATTTT. Its translation: CASSSPQSSNQPQHF.

The J gene is TRBJ2-2, the V gene TRBV15; 8 positions match TRBD1. Germline loops: CDR1 LNHNV, CDR2 YYDKDF (reference sequence). V lost 5 bases to trimming and J lost 4 bases; unmatched junction nucleotides: 3. This CDR3 has 14 amino acids. CDR3 bases: TGTGCCACCAGCGCTGGACAGGGCACCGGGGAGCTGTTTTTT. Amino acid sequence: CATSAGQGTGELFF.

This clone was counted between two and nine times. The chain couples TRBV5-1 to TRBJ2-3; a weak D match, TRBD1 (5 bases). Trimming cost V 4 bases and J 4 bases, with 16 bases left between them. Germline values: CDR1 SGHRS, CDR2 YFSETQ. The length of the CDR3 is 15 residues. In DNA form, the CDR3 reads TGCGCCAGCAGCCCCCAGGACACTCAGGCAGATACGCAGTATTTT. It translates to CASSPQDTQADTQYF.

This clone was counted between two and nine times. This chain links TRBV25-1 with TRBJ2-7, with D possibly TRBD2 on 5 matching bases. With 1 base removed from V and 3 bases from J, the gap between germline ends came to 10 bases. CDR1 and CDR2 (germline): MGHDK, SYGVNS. The CDR3 consists of 14 residues. The CDR3 is CASSELGDYYEQYF. The DNA for the CDR3 is TGTGCCAGCAGTGAATTGGGTGACTACTACGAGCAGTACTTC.

This CDR3 reads CSVSLAGLADPYEQYF. CDR3 DNA: TGCAGCGTAAGCCTTGCTGGACTAGCGGATCCCTACGAGCAGTACTTC. The chain carries TRBV29-1 and TRBJ2-7; the match to TRBD2 covers 10 bases. V was pared by 6 bases and J by 2 bases, with 13 bases of the junction left unmatched. CDR3 length: 16 amino acids. Germline loops: CDR1 SQVTM, CDR2 ANQGSEA.

This clone was recorded a few times. This sample includes further DNA sequences coding for the same CDR3. The chain recombines TRBV7-2 with TRBJ2-5, with TRBD1 matching 10 bases. The junction had 5 bases not matched to a gene; V was cut back by 5 bases and J by 2 bases. This CDR3 spans 15 amino acids. Per the germline V gene, CDR1 is SGHTA and CDR2 is FQGNSA. This CDR3 is CASSLGQGRQETQYF. CDR3 bases: TGTGCCAGCAGCCTGGGACAGGGGAGGCAAGAGACCCAGTACTTC.

A few counts support this clone. The rearrangement uses TRBV7-6 and TRBJ2-7, with D possibly being TRBD1 or TRBD2 (6 bases each). This CDR3 comprises 17 residues. The germline CDR1 and CDR2 sequences are SGHVS and FNYEAQ. V was pared by 6 bases and J by 2 bases, with 23 bases between. Here the CDR3 DNA reads TGTGCCAGCAGACCTGAGGTGAAGGGTCGGGGGCCCTACGAGCAGTACTTC. Its translation is CASRPEVKGRGPYEQYF.

The chain combines TRBV27 with TRBJ2-2; D may correspond to TRBD1 or TRBD2 (5 bases each). Per germline, CDR1 MNHEY and CDR2 SMNVEV (reference sequence). The CDR3 contains 14 residues. Trimming removed 8 bases from V and 1 base from J, with 11 bases in between. The CDR3 protein is CASGGHKNTGELFF. The DNA of the CDR3 is TGTGCCAGCGGGGGTCATAAGAACACCGGGGAGCTGTTTTTT.

The table lists this clone with a few counts. The chain has TRBV6-5 and TRBJ2-5, with 9 bases identical to TRBD1. CDR1 MNHEY and CDR2 SVGAGI come from the germline V gene. The CDR3 runs 15 residues. V lost 5 bases to trimming and J lost 4 bases; unmatched junction nucleotides: 8. CDR3 in amino acids: CASSRRDRVLETQYF. The CDR3 nucleotides are TGTGCCAGCAGTCGTCGGGACAGGGTGTTAGAGACCCAGTACTTC.

V is TRBV11-3 and J is TRBJ2-1, with D possibly TRBD2 on 6 matching bases. V was pared by 0 bases and J by 9 bases, with 9 bases between. Germline V gene lookup returns CDR1 SGHNT and CDR2 YENEEA. The CDR3 runs 13 residues. The CDR3 region has the DNA TGTGCCAGCAGCTTAGATGGAGGGACTGAGCAGTTCTTC. Its protein product is CASSLDGGTEQFF.

The sample holds a few counts of this clone. The chain carries TRBV9 and TRBJ1-2, with D unresolved. This CDR3 spans 13 amino acids. Per the germline V gene, CDR1 is SGDLS and CDR2 is YYNGEE. V lost 0 bases and J 3 bases, leaving 6 bases between the germline ends. CDR3 sequence: CASSVGADYGYTF. DNA of the CDR3: TGTGCCAGCAGCGTAGGGGCGGACTATGGCTACACCTTC.

The gene calls are TRBV7-2 and TRBJ1-6; 10 bases line up with TRBD1. Germline values: CDR1 SGHTA, CDR2 FQGNSA. The CDR3 length is 18 residues. V was pared by 6 bases and J by 7 bases, with 15 bases of the junction left unmatched. The CDR3 sequence: CASSKATGGPHPNSPLHF. The CDR3 DNA is TGTGCCAGCAGTAAAGCGACAGGGGGCCCACACCCCAATTCACCCCTCCACTTT.

This clone was detected only a few times. This sequence joins TRBV7-8 and TRBJ2-4; D not certain. V lost 5 bases, J lost 8 bases, and 10 bases lay in between. CDR3 length: 12 residues. Per germline, CDR1 SGHVS and CDR2 FQNEAQ. DNA for the CDR3: TGTGCCAGCAGCCCCACATGGGACATTCAGTACTTC. Translating gives CASSPTWDIQYF. Together with reference TRBV7-8 and TRBJ2-4, the CDR3 gives the full variable domain: GAGVSQSPRYKVAKRGQDVALRCDPISGHVSLFWYQQALGQGPEFLTYFQNEAQLDKSGLPSDRFFAERPEGSVSTLKIQRTQQEDSAVYLCASSPTWDIQYFGAGTRLSVL.

This clone came up a few times. The V and J genes are TRBV9 and TRBJ2-7; D uncertain. CDR1 and CDR2 from the germline V gene are SGDLS and YYNGEE. The CDR3 is made up of 13 amino acids. V was cut by 4 bases and J by 0 bases, with 8 bases left in between. The CDR3 loop reads CASSSGASYEQYF. The CDR3 bases are TGTGCCAGCAGCTCCGGAGCCTCCTACGAGCAGTACTTC.

In its sample, this clone was seen a few times. The gene calls are TRBV7-2 and TRBJ2-5, with a possible D match to TRBD1 (6 bases). CDR1 and CDR2 from the germline V gene are SGHTA and FQGNSA. The CDR3 length is 15 residues. Between the trimmed V and J ends, which lost 5 bases and 1 base, there was a span of 14 bases. CDR3 sequence: CASSLNRDTQETQYF. The CDR3 DNA reads TGTGCCAGCAGCCTCAACCGGGACACCCAAGAGACCCAGTACTTC.

This clone was observed a handful of times. The J gene is TRBJ2-5, the V gene TRBV5-1, with 7 bases identical to TRBD1. V dropped 4 bases and J dropped 5; count of bases not matched to a gene: 2. CDR1 and CDR2 (germline): SGHRS, YFSETQ. CDR3 size: 12 residues. CDR3 bases: TGCGCCAGCAGCGCACAGGGGGAGACCCAGTACTTC. Translated, it gives CASSAQGETQYF.

This clone was detected only a few times. The chain recombines TRBV5-1 with TRBJ1-5; D is undetermined. The V end lost 0 bases, the J end lost 2 bases, and 9 bases lay between the germline ends. CDR3 length equals 15 residues. CDR1 and CDR2 (germline): SGHRS, YFSETQ. CDR3 residues: CASSLDVSGNQPQHF. CDR3 DNA: TGCGCCAGCAGCTTGGACGTTTCGGGCAATCAGCCCCAGCATTTT.

The V call is TRBV30, the J call TRBJ1-5, with D maybe TRBD1 (6 bases). CDR3 length: 14 residues. Germline CDR1 is GTSNPN and CDR2 is SVGIG (reference sequence). V lost 0 bases and J lost 7, with 13 bases in between. The CDR3 nucleotides read TGTGCCTGGAGTGTGGGACATTCCAGGCAGCCCCAGCATTTT. This translates into CAWSVGHSRQPQHF.

The chain employs TRBV28 and TRBJ1-5, with TRBD1 matching over 8 bases. The CDR3 sequence is 19 residues long. Losses at the gene ends were 3 bases for V and 3 bases for J; bases not matched to a gene: 16. Per germline, CDR1 MDHEN and CDR2 SYDVKM. CDR3: CASSFWSGTGKESNQPQHF. The CDR3 DNA reads TGTGCCAGCAGTTTTTGGTCAGGGACAGGCAAAGAATCCAATCAGCCCCAGCATTTT.

Comments on this clone: Other DNA sequences from this sample encode an identical CDR3 as well. CDR3 amino acids: CASSPSSGANVLTF. The CDR3, as DNA: TGTGCCAGCTCCCCGAGCTCTGGGGCCAACGTCCTGACTTTC. The J gene is TRBJ2-6, the V gene TRBV7-3; D uncertain. CDR1 is SGHTA and CDR2 is FQGTGA in the germline V gene. The CDR3 loop spans 14 amino acids. The V and J ends lost 8 bases and 0 bases respectively, with 8 bases between them.

This clone was counted only a few times. The V and J genes are TRBV9 and TRBJ2-1; 11 bases are shared with TRBD2. Germline loops: CDR1 SGDLS, CDR2 YYNGEE. The ends lost 6 bases at V and 12 bases at J; junction bases unmatched: 2. The CDR3 covers 11 residues. The CDR3 is CASTSGGSQFF. CDR3 DNA: TGTGCCAGCACTAGCGGGGGGTCGCAGTTCTTC.

The V call is TRBV9, the J call TRBJ2-2, with TRBD1 identical over 8 bases. CDR1 and CDR2 (germline): SGDLS, YYNGEE. The CDR3 is 16 residues long. V was pared by 3 bases and J by 5 bases, with 9 bases of the junction left unmatched. The CDR3 sequence: CASSGPTGELTGELFF. CDR3 DNA sequence: TGTGCCAGCAGCGGACCGACAGGGGAACTAACCGGGGAGCTGTTTTTT.

This clone has a handful of counts. CDR3: CASSLGQGSGYGYTF. CDR3 DNA sequence: TGTGCCAGCAGCTTAGGACAGGGGTCGGGGTATGGCTACACCTTC. This sequence joins TRBV7-2 and TRBJ1-2, with 8 bases aligning to TRBD1. V gave up 1 base and J gave up 5 bases; unmatched junction bases: 6. Germline V gene lookup returns CDR1 SGHTA and CDR2 FQGNSA. CDR3 length equals 15 residues.